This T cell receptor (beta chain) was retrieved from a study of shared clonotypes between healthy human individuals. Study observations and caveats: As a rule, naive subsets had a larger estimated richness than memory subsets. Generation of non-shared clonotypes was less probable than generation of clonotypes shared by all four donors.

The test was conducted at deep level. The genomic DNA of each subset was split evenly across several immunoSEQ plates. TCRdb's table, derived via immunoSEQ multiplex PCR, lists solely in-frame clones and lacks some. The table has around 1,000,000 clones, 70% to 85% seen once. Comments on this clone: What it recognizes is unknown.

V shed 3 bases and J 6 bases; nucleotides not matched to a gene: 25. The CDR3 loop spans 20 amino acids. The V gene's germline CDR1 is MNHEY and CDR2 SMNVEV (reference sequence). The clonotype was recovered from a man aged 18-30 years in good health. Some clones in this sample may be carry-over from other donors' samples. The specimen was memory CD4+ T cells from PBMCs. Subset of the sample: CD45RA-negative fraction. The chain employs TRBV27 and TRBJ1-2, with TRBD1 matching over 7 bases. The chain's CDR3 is CASSFEAREHRSGQQNGYTF. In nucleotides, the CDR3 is TGTGCCAGCAGTTTCGAGGCGAGGGAGCATCGCTCGGGACAGCAGAATGGCTACACCTTC.